This T cell receptor (beta chain) appears in the sequencing data of a study of siplizumab effects on memory and regulatory T cells. Notes on this clone: What it binds is not known.

Germline loops: CDR1 SNHLY, CDR2 FYNNEI. Trimming took off 4 bases at V and 0 bases at J, with 6 bases between the two ends. This CDR3 has 14 amino acids. Study-wide points: Researchers could not give a naive or memory phenotype to roughly 75-95% of proliferating CD4+ or CD8+ clones. The study found naive T cells seemingly more diverse than memory cells and seemingly major alloresponse contributors.

Assay used: immunoSEQ multiplex PCR; TCRdb lists only in-frame clones, some missing. Of 90,000 to 110,000 clones in the sample, approximately 94% were seen once. The rearrangement joins TRBV2 to TRBJ2-2, with D uncertain. The sample was CD4+ T cells sorted from blood. This receptor was taken from a human donor in good health. The CDR3 here is CASSVRSNTGELFF. In DNA, the CDR3 is TGTGCCAGCAGTGTACGTTCGAACACCGGGGAGCTGTTTTTT. Full variable domain (rest looked up from reference TRBV2 and TRBJ2-2): EPEVTQTPSHQVTQMGQEVILRCVPISNHLYFYWYRQILGQKVEFLVSFYNNEISEKSEIFDDQFSVERPDGSNFTLKIRSTKLEDSAMYFCASSVRSNTGELFFGEGSRLTVL.